This is a list of T cell receptor beta chains from one sample in a study. TCRdb reanalysed the 5' RACE reads using MiXCR and keeps one entry per CDR3 protein. The sample yields 34,000 or so distinct CDR3 sequences, roughly 27% seen once. Specimen: tumor-infiltrating Tregs sorted from the breast tumor. These TCRs come from a female donor with breast cancer. Both conserved end residues are part of each CDR3. The D gene is left open where the match is weak. Part of the rows lack a size; the others show once, few, many or a class for expanded clones.

.	TRBJ2-5	TRBV7-9	.	TGTGCCAGCAGCTCGATGACAGCCCGGGTGGCCCAGTACTTC	CASSSMTARVAQYF
many	TRBJ2-5	TRBV9	.	TGTGCCAGCAGCGTAGAGGATAGCCAGACCCAGTACTTC	CASSVEDSQTQYF
.	TRBJ2-1	TRBV20-1	TRBD2	TGCAGTGCTAGAGATCCCGCGGGGGGGCTCTATGAGCAGTTCTTC	CSARDPAGGLYEQFF
.	TRBJ2-2	TRBV29-1	.	TGCAGCGTTGAAGAAGGGCAGGGGACTACCGGGGAGCTGTTTTTT	CSVEEGQGTTGELFF
medium-sized	TRBJ2-1	TRBV7-3	TRBD2	TGTGCCAGCAGCCAAGGTAGCGGGACTAACAATGAGCAGTTCTTC	CASSQGSGTNNEQFF
few	TRBJ2-1	TRBV5-5	.	TGTGCCAGCTCCCCTGGGGGGAGGTGGTCAGGGCCCCTCTCCTACAATGAGCAGTTCTTC	CASSPGGRWSGPLSYNEQFF
.	TRBJ1-4	TRBV27	.	TGTGCCAGCAGTACAGGGACGGGGAATGAAAAACTGTTTTTT	CASSTGTGNEKLFF
.	TRBJ2-4	TRBV6-5	.	TGTGCCAGCGGCGCACCGGGACAAGGGAACATTCAGTACTTC	CASGAPGQGNIQYF
medium-sized	TRBJ2-1	TRBV4-2	.	TGTGCCAGCAGCCAAGGGGCGAGTGATGAGCAGTTCTTC	CASSQGASDEQFF
many	TRBJ2-3	TRBV7-2	.	TGTGCCAGCAGCTCCGGGACCCTCCGCACAGATACGCAGTATTTT	CASSSGTLRTDTQYF
few	TRBJ1-1	TRBV30	TRBD1	TGTGCCTGGAGTCCGTACAGGGGTTACCTGGGGACTGAAGCTTTCTTT	CAWSPYRGYLGTEAFF
many	TRBJ2-7	TRBV3-1	.	TGTGCCAGCAGCCAAGCCTGGGACGAGCAGTACTTC	CASSQAWDEQYF
few	TRBJ2-1	TRBV29-1	TRBD2	TGCAGCGTTGCCCCAGGCCAGCGGGGTAATGAGCAGTTCTTC	CSVAPGQRGNEQFF
.	TRBJ2-2	TRBV6-5	.	TGTGCCAGCAGTTACAAACAGGGCTACACCGGGGAGCTGTTTTTT	CASSYKQGYTGELFF
many	TRBJ1-5	TRBV6-1	.	TGTGCCAGCAGTGAATTTGGTAAGCAGCCCCAGCATTTT	CASSEFGKQPQHF
many	TRBJ1-1	TRBV5-1	.	TGCGCCAGCAGCTTGGGAGGGGCAAGTAGTAGTGAAGCTTTCTTT	CASSLGGASSSEAFF
many	TRBJ1-3	TRBV6-6	.	TGTGCCAGCACCAATGAACAGGGCGTCTCTGGAAACACCATATATTTT	CASTNEQGVSGNTIYF
many	TRBJ2-1	TRBV11-2	TRBD2	TGTGCCAGCAGCATGGGACTAGCCGACAATGAGCAGTTCTTC	CASSMGLADNEQFF
many	TRBJ2-7	TRBV6-1	.	TGTGCCAGCAGTGAAGGAGTACACAGGTCCGGATACGAGCAGTACTTC	CASSEGVHRSGYEQYF
many	TRBJ2-7	TRBV6-5	.	TGTGCCAGCAGTTACGGGCGGGGAGGGGGCGAGCAGTACTTC	CASSYGRGGGEQYF
many	TRBJ2-7	TRBV7-9	.	TGTGCCAGCAGCTTAGCAGGTTCCTACGAGCAGTACTTC	CASSLAGSYEQYF
few	TRBJ1-1	TRBV7-3	.	TGTGCCAGCAGCCCGTCAACCGGGGGCGGGGCTTTCTTT	CASSPSTGGGAFF
few	TRBJ2-7	TRBV4-2	TRBD1	TGTGCCAGCAGGAGCCGGGACAGGGACTCCTACGAGCAGTACTTC	CASRSRDRDSYEQYF
few	TRBJ1-5	TRBV6-1	.	TGTGCCAGCAGGAGCAATCAGCCCCAGCATTTT	CASRSNQPQHF
.	TRBJ2-1	TRBV7-2	.	TGTGCCAGCAGCTTAGCTCTATCCGGGAGTGTCTACAATGAGCAGTTCTTC	CASSLALSGSVYNEQFF
few	TRBJ1-1	TRBV19	TRBD1	TGTGCCACCCGACAGGGGATTCGGAACACTGAAGCTTTCTTT	CATRQGIRNTEAFF
medium-sized	TRBJ2-7	TRBV7-9	.	TGTGCCAGCAGCCCCGGTCGAGGAGAGCAGTACTTC	CASSPGRGEQYF
.	TRBJ1-1	TRBV6-1	.	TGTGCCAGCAGTGCCAAAGGTCGATTCATGAACACTGAAGCTTTCTTT	CASSAKGRFMNTEAFF
medium-sized	TRBJ2-1	TRBV6-5	.	TGTGCCAGCAGTTACTCGGGCCGGTTTGGGGAGTTCTTC	CASSYSGRFGEFF
many	TRBJ2-1	TRBV7-6	.	TGTGCCAGCAGCTTCCTTAAGGGTGGGGATGAGCAGTTCTTC	CASSFLKGGDEQFF
many	TRBJ1-5	TRBV19	TRBD1	TGTGCCAGTAGGACTATTGACAGGGCTAGCAATCAGCCCCAGCATTTT	CASRTIDRASNQPQHF
many	TRBJ2-1	TRBV7-9	.	TGTGCCAGCAGCTTAGGGGAAAGTTTCGGCAACTACAATGAGCAGTTCTTC	CASSLGESFGNYNEQFF
few	TRBJ1-1	TRBV29-1	TRBD1	TGCATGATACAGGGGGCGCGAAAGGGCACTGAAGCTTTCTTT	CMIQGARKGTEAFF
many	TRBJ1-1	TRBV12-3/TRBV12-4	TRBD1	TGTGCCAGCAAACTCGGACAGGGGGCGCGGGAAGCTTTCTTT	CASKLGQGAREAFF
many	TRBJ2-1	TRBV7-3	.	TGTGCCAGCAGCTCGCGAGACTGGGATGAGCAGTTCTTC	CASSSRDWDEQFF
many	TRBJ1-5	TRBV19	TRBD1	TGTGCCAGTAGTCCGTCAGGGGGCTTCCTTCAGGTCAATCAGCCCCAGCATTTT	CASSPSGGFLQVNQPQHF
medium-sized	TRBJ1-1	TRBV6-5	.	TGTGCCAGCACTAGACAGCTGGGGACTGAAGCTTTCTTT	CASTRQLGTEAFF
many	TRBJ2-1	TRBV4-1	TRBD2	TGCGCCAGCAGCCGTGGGCTAGCGGGAGGCTATGAGCAGTTCTTC	CASSRGLAGGYEQFF
many	TRBJ2-3	TRBV20-1	TRBD2	TGCAGTGCTCCGGGTTCCGGGACTAGCGGGAGGGCCGTAGATACGCAGTATTTT	CSAPGSGTSGRAVDTQYF
many	TRBJ2-1	TRBV19	.	TGTGCCAGTAGTATAGTAACTAACAATGAGCAGTTCTTC	CASSIVTNNEQFF
many	TRBJ1-4	TRBV4-1	.	TGCGCCAGCAGCCAAAGGGGGGCGGTTGAAAAACTGTTTTTT	CASSQRGAVEKLFF
many	TRBJ2-4	TRBV4-1	.	TGCGCCAGCAGCCGCGTATTCGATGGCATTCAGTACTTC	CASSRVFDGIQYF
once	TRBJ2-2	TRBV7-8	TRBD1	TGTGCCAGCAGCACGACAGGGGTCGGCACCGGGGAGCTGTTTTTT	CASSTTGVGTGELFF
many	TRBJ1-5	TRBV10-3	TRBD1	TGTGCCATCAGTCCTGGGACAGGGGCGGGGTATAGCAATCAGCCCCAGCATTTT	CAISPGTGAGYSNQPQHF
few	TRBJ2-1	TRBV5-1	.	TGCGCCAGCAGCTTGTCCTGGCCGGGGGCGGATGAGCAGTTCTTC	CASSLSWPGADEQFF
many	TRBJ2-5	TRBV6-6	.	TGTGCCAGCACCCCAGGGGCGGGGGAGACCCAGTACTTC	CASTPGAGETQYF
many	TRBJ1-5	TRBV20-1	.	TGCAGTGCTAGTCCAGGGGTGCAAAGCAATCAGCCCCAGCATTTT	CSASPGVQSNQPQHF
many	TRBJ1-3	TRBV15	.	TGTGCCACCAGCAGCGAACAGGGAAACACCATATATTTT	CATSSEQGNTIYF
many	TRBJ2-1	TRBV15	TRBD2	TGTGCCACCAGCAGAGAGTGGGCGGGAGGGCCCCATGAGCAGTTCTTC	CATSREWAGGPHEQFF
many	TRBJ1-1	TRBV3-1	.	TGTGCCAGCAGCCAAGCTACAGGGATTAGAGCTTTCTTT	CASSQATGIRAFF